This T cell receptor (beta chain) originates from a study of T cells after yellow fever vaccination. Whole-study results and caveats: Researchers noted that a small share of clonotypes showed up in both CD4 and CD8 compartments. Highly abundant clonotypes carried over from the bulk population could end up in FACS-sorted repertoires as contaminants. After the booster, approximately 96% of CD4 and approximately 90% of CD8 primary-response clones were re-detected.

This clonotype came up many times. Its specificity is unknown. They built TCR cDNA with 5'RACE template switching, a step that put in a universal primer site and UMIs. TCRdb ran MiXCR on the 5' RACE reads and lists one entry per CDR3 protein. The sample yields hundreds of thousands of distinct CDR3 sequences, 3.6% seen once. The sequence derives from a man between 18 and 29 years old who received the YFV17D yellow fever vaccine. Sequenced material: PBMCs, taken on the day of the yellow fever booster vaccination.

CDR3: CASSSGQGASYEQYF. CDR3 DNA: TGCGCCAGCAGCTCAGGACAGGGGGCTTCCTACGAGCAGTACTTC. This chain connects TRBV5-1 to TRBJ2-7, with TRBD1 matching over 11 bases. The CDR3 extends over 15 amino acids. Germline CDR1 is SGHRS and CDR2 is YFSETQ. The V gene end was trimmed by 3 bases and the J gene end by 1 base; junction bases not matched to a gene: 3.